The 32 T cell receptor beta chains below come from one sample, sequenced in a study of CD8 T cells in Susac syndrome (dated by TCRdb to the late 2010s). Libraries were built with the immunoSEQ multiplex PCR assay. RNA was extracted with the RNeasy kit and roughly 0.5 to 1 ug was reverse transcribed using random hexamers. TCRdb passed the public sequencing reads through fastp at Q25 and MiXCR, retaining productive beta sequences. Records with the same CDR3 protein are collapsed into one entry carrying the most frequent genes and DNA. Here the sample has about 130,000 distinct CDR3 sequences; 90% to 95% occur a single time. Of the sample, around 0.2% falls within the top ten clones. The sequencing input was CD8+ T cells from PBMCs. The receptors come from a human donor with Susac syndrome.

The J gene is TRBJ2-3, the V gene TRBV5-6; 11 positions agree with TRBD2. Germline lookup yields CDR1 SGHDT and CDR2 YYEEEE. This CDR3 spans 16 amino acids. Unmatched junction bases numbered 8, after V lost 4 bases and J lost 4 bases. The CDR3 loop is CASSPRTSGSSDTQYF. The CDR3 DNA sequence: TGTGCCAGCAGCCCCCGGACTAGCGGGTCTTCAGATACGCAGTATTTT.

The chain uses TRBV6-1 and TRBJ2-3, with TRBD2 matching over 8 bases. This CDR3 is built from 15 residues. The V gene's germline CDR1 is MNHNS and CDR2 SASEGT. V trimming: 2 bases; J trimming: 5 bases; junction bases outside the gene matches: 6. This chain's CDR3 is CASSEYERERDTQYF. CDR3 DNA: TGTGCCAGCAGTGAATATGAGCGGGAGAGAGATACGCAGTATTTT.

The rearrangement uses TRBV3-1 and TRBJ2-5, with a weak D call TRBD1 (6 bases). This CDR3 has 15 amino acids. Trimming removed 4 bases at V and 3 bases at J, with 15 bases between. Looked up from germline, CDR1 is LGHDT and CDR2 is YNNKEL (reference sequence). CDR3: CASSLRWDTEETQYF. In DNA form, the CDR3 reads TGTGCCAGCAGCCTCCGATGGGACACCGAAGAGACCCAGTACTTC.

This clonotype is a singleton in its sample. This chain connects TRBV5-6 to TRBJ2-7, with D possibly being TRBD1 (5 bases). The V end was cut by 0 bases, the J end by 5 bases, with 12 bases between. The CDR3 spans 14 residues. Germline values: CDR1 SGHDT, CDR2 YYEEEE. The CDR3 DNA reads as TGTGCCAGCAGCTTGGGGATAGGGGCCCACGAGCAGTACTTC. Residues: CASSLGIGAHEQYF.

The chain's CDR3 is CASSSFMNTEAFF. The CDR3 nucleotides read TGTGCCAGCAGCAGTTTCATGAACACTGAAGCTTTCTTT. The rearrangement uses TRBV6-5 and TRBJ1-1; no clear D gene. V gave up 6 bases and J gave up 0 bases, with 8 bases separating them. The CDR3 totals 13 residues. CDR1 MNHEY and CDR2 SVGAGI come from the germline V gene.

The chain recombines TRBV9 with TRBJ1-2; 9 bases line up with TRBD1. Trimming at V came to 0 bases and at J to 7 bases, leaving 7 bases not matched to a gene. The CDR3 loop spans 15 amino acids. CDR1 is SGDLS and CDR2 is YYNGEE in the germline V gene. The CDR3 DNA reads TGTGCCAGCAGCGTAGATTTTGGGGACAGGGCTGGCTACACCTTC. It yields the protein CASSVDFGDRAGYTF.

The gene calls are TRBV2 and TRBJ2-1, with D unclear. CDR1 is SNHLY, CDR2 FYNNEI, per germline. There are 11 residues in the CDR3. The germline V and J ends were trimmed by 3 bases and 7 bases, with 4 bases remaining between them. As DNA, the CDR3 is TGTGCCAGCAGTGAGACGAATGAGCAGTTCTTC. It translates to CASSETNEQFF.

This chain joins TRBV7-9 and TRBJ2-7; 10 nucleotides agree with TRBD2. After removal of 5 bases from V and 6 bases from J, the junction contained 13 bases not matched to a gene. Germline V CDR1 and CDR2: SEHNR, FQNEAQ (reference sequence). This CDR3 comprises 16 residues. The CDR3 loop reads CASSETLAGALGEQYF. CDR3 nucleotide sequence: TGTGCCAGCAGCGAAACTCTAGCGGGAGCTTTGGGCGAGCAGTACTTC.

The chain recombines TRBV7-8 with TRBJ2-3, with D unclear. The CDR3 spans 15 residues. Trimming took off 5 bases at V and 2 bases at J, with 14 bases between the two ends. The germline V gene has CDR1 SGHVS and CDR2 FQNEAQ. In DNA, the CDR3 is TGTGCCAGCAGCCCCGGAGAGCTACTCACAGATACGCAGTATTTT. Translating gives CASSPGELLTDTQYF.

The chain has TRBV6-5 and TRBJ2-1, with 8 bases matching TRBD1. J gave up 8 bases and V 3 bases, and 6 bases lay outside the gene matches. Germline V lookup: CDR1 MNHEY, CDR2 SVGAGI. The CDR3 has 14 residues. CDR3 residues: CASSYLQGADEQFF. CDR3 sequence (DNA): TGTGCCAGCAGTTATCTTCAGGGGGCTGATGAGCAGTTCTTC.

This clonotype came up once. The chain recombines TRBV7-6 with TRBJ2-3, with TRBD1 matching over 7 bases. Losses at the gene ends were 5 bases for V and 4 bases for J; bases not matched to a gene: 9. Germline values: CDR1 SGHVS, CDR2 FNYEAQ. The CDR3 runs to 15 residues. CDR3 coding DNA: TGTGCCAGCAGCGTCAGGGGGTCGTGGGCAGATACGCAGTATTTT. Protein sequence: CASSVRGSWADTQYF.

This chain links TRBV4-3 with TRBJ2-7; 7 bases map to TRBD1. V shed 0 bases and J 7 bases; nucleotides not matched to a gene: 12. CDR1 is LGHNA and CDR2 is YSLEER in the germline V gene. The CDR3 is 16 amino acids. DNA of the CDR3: TGCGCCAGCAGCCAAGATAGGCAGGGGGATTGGTTTGAGCAGTACTTC. Protein: CASSQDRQGDWFEQYF.

The chain is built from TRBV5-6 and TRBJ1-2; a possible D gene is TRBD1 (5 bases). The CDR3 has 14 residues. The germline V and J ends were trimmed by 0 bases and 4 bases, with 10 bases remaining between them. The V gene's germline CDR1 is SGHDT and CDR2 YYEEEE. The CDR3: CASSLGQGSYGYTF. Written as DNA, the CDR3 is TGTGCCAGCAGCTTGGGTCAGGGAAGCTATGGCTACACCTTC.

The chain combines TRBV7-9 with TRBJ2-5, with D perhaps given as TRBD1 or TRBD2 (5 bases each). The CDR3 is 13 amino acids. Germline-derived CDR1 and CDR2 are SEHNR and FQNEAQ (reference sequence). V shed 6 bases and J shed 4 bases, with 12 bases lying between them. This CDR3 reads CASRTGTTETQYF. The CDR3 DNA sequence: TGTGCCAGCAGAACCGGGACGACAGAGACCCAGTACTTC.

This chain connects TRBV20-1 to TRBJ2-7; 10 positions match TRBD2. The CDR3 has 14 residues. CDR1 is DFQATT and CDR2 is SNEGSKA in the germline V gene (reference sequence). V was clipped by 0 bases and J by 6 bases; unmatched bases: 5. The CDR3 sequence: CSARDGLAEVEQYF. As DNA, the CDR3 is TGCAGTGCTAGAGATGGACTAGCGGAAGTCGAGCAGTACTTC.

The V and J genes are TRBV20-1 and TRBJ2-7; 11 positions match TRBD2. The ends lost 2 bases at V and 0 bases at J; junction bases unmatched: 9. CDR1 is DFQATT and CDR2 is SNEGSKA in the germline V gene (reference sequence). The CDR3 length is 17 residues. CDR3 region: CSARILPGTSGSYEQYF. In nucleotides, the CDR3 is TGCAGTGCTAGAATTCTCCCCGGGACTAGCGGCTCCTACGAGCAGTACTTC.

The rearrangement links TRBV19 to TRBJ2-7; 8 positions match TRBD1. The germline V gene has CDR1 LNHDA and CDR2 SQIVND (reference sequence). CDR3 length equals 15 residues. Unmatched junction bases numbered 9, after V lost 6 bases and J lost 2 bases. The CDR3 sequence: CASSLNLGQAYEQYF. CDR3 sequence (DNA): TGTGCCAGTAGCCTAAATCTGGGACAGGCCTACGAGCAGTACTTC.

The chain uses TRBV2 and TRBJ2-1; D is undetermined. CDR1 SNHLY and CDR2 FYNNEI come from the germline V gene. This CDR3 comprises 10 residues. V was clipped by 8 bases and J by 9 bases, with 8 bases between them. CDR3 protein: CASWWGEQFF. The CDR3 DNA sequence: TGTGCCAGCTGGTGGGGTGAGCAGTTCTTC.

The chain recombines TRBV6-2 or TRBV6-3 with TRBJ2-7, with 8 bases identical to TRBD2. V shed 2 bases, J shed 3 bases, and the junction held 6 bases outside the gene matches. This CDR3 contains 15 residues. CDR1 is MNHEY and CDR2 is SVGEGT in the germline V gene. The DNA of the CDR3 is TGTGCCAGCAGTTACGTCTCCAGCGGGAGCTACGAGCAGTACTTC. Translation gives CASSYVSSGSYEQYF.

J is TRBJ1-1 and V is TRBV9; D uncertain. The CDR3 runs 13 residues. V lost 3 bases and J 4 bases, leaving 10 bases between the germline ends. Germline V gives CDR1 SGDLS, CDR2 YYNGEE. The CDR3 loop is CASSDSPGTEAFF. For the CDR3, the DNA is TGTGCCAGCAGCGACTCACCGGGCACTGAAGCTTTCTTT.

The sample holds one count of this clonotype. DNA of the CDR3: TGTGCCAGCAGTTACTCCGGCGGAGAAGTTTACAATGAGCAGTTCTTC. It translates to CASSYSGGEVYNEQFF. The chain carries TRBV6-5 and TRBJ2-1; D call uncertain. Germline V gene sequence: CDR1 MNHEY, CDR2 SVGAGI. The length of the CDR3 is 16 residues. V was pared by 0 bases and J by 4 bases, with 13 bases between.

The rearrangement uses TRBV6-2 or TRBV6-3 and TRBJ1-1, with D possibly being TRBD1 (6 bases). Germline V gives CDR1 MNHEY, CDR2 SVGEGT. This CDR3 spans 13 amino acids. Trimming took off 5 bases at V and 5 bases at J, with 12 bases between the two ends. Here the CDR3 DNA reads TGTGCCAGCAGTACCACACAGGGAACTGAAGCTTTCTTT. It yields the protein CASSTTQGTEAFF.

The genes are TRBV7-9 and TRBJ2-3; 13 bases fit TRBD2. Trimming took 5 bases from V and 3 from J; bases not matched to a gene: 11. In germline, CDR1 is SEHNR, CDR2 FQNEAQ (reference sequence). The CDR3 is 18 amino acids. Here the CDR3 DNA reads TGTGCCAGCAGCCGAGTTGGACTAGCGGGAGAAGGGACAGATACGCAGTATTTT. Its translation is CASSRVGLAGEGTDTQYF.

The chain links TRBV7-8 to TRBJ2-5, with 8 bases matching TRBD1. V gave up 8 bases and J gave up 5 bases; unmatched junction bases: 7. Per germline, CDR1 SGHVS and CDR2 FQNEAQ. CDR3 length: 13 amino acids. CDR3 residues: CASEDRVVETQYF. The CDR3 nucleotides read TGTGCCAGCGAGGACAGGGTGGTGGAGACCCAGTACTTC.

The chain carries TRBV9 and TRBJ2-5; no definite D call. CDR1 and CDR2 from the germline V gene are SGDLS and YYNGEE. Between the trimmed V and J ends, which lost 0 bases and 3 bases, there was a span of 12 bases. The CDR3 sequence is 15 residues long. Here the CDR3 reads CASSVEQRREETQYF. In DNA, the CDR3 is TGTGCCAGCAGCGTAGAACAGAGAAGGGAAGAGACCCAGTACTTC.

J is TRBJ1-2 and V is TRBV19, with D unclear. Trimming left V 1 base short and J 4 bases short, with 7 bases between. The germline V gene has CDR1 LNHDA and CDR2 SQIVND (reference sequence). The CDR3 length is 13 residues. CDR3 region: CASSIVGSYGYTF. The CDR3 nucleotides read TGTGCCAGTAGTATAGTCGGCAGCTATGGCTACACCTTC.

The DNA for the CDR3 is TGTGCCACCAGCAGAGATGGGCTAGCGGGAGGTGATAAGTACTTC. This codes for CATSRDGLAGGDKYF. The chain is built from TRBV15 and TRBJ2-7, with 11 bases lining up with TRBD2. This CDR3 region has 15 residues. Germline trimming cut 0 bases from V and 11 bases from J; bases unmatched to any gene: 9. Germline CDR1 is LNHNV and CDR2 is YYDKDF (reference sequence).

The chain employs TRBV10-3 and TRBJ2-1; TRBD2 is a possible D gene (6 bases). The germline V gene encodes CDR1 ENHRY and CDR2 SYGVKD. V lost 0 bases and J 5 bases, leaving 17 bases between the germline ends. The CDR3 covers 17 residues. The CDR3 DNA reads TGTGCCATCAGTGAGTCGACTTCGGCTAGCGTCCACAATGAGCAGTTCTTC. This sequence encodes CAISESTSASVHNEQFF.

The chain uses TRBV20-1 and TRBJ2-3, with TRBD2 identical over 7 bases. Germline CDR1 DFQATT, CDR2 SNEGSKA (reference sequence). The CDR3 length is 16 residues. V trimming: 6 bases; J trimming: 6 bases; junction bases outside the gene matches: 18. CDR3 DNA: TGCAGTGCGAGGTCCCTTACGCTAGCGGTGGTGGATACGCAGTATTTT. Amino acid sequence: CSARSLTLAVVDTQYF.

This clonotype was counted once. The chain is built from TRBV19 and TRBJ2-2; the D is unclear. Germline V gene lookup returns CDR1 LNHDA and CDR2 SQIVND (reference sequence). V dropped 8 bases and J dropped 0 bases, with 10 bases sitting between them. The CDR3 consists of 14 residues. Here the CDR3 reads CASVPDPNTGELFF. The CDR3, as DNA: TGTGCCAGTGTTCCGGACCCGAACACCGGGGAGCTGTTTTTT. Based on the CDR3 plus reference TRBV19 and TRBJ2-2, the full variable domain is DGGITQSPKYLFRKEGQNVTLSCEQNLNHDAMYWYRQDPGQGLRLIYYSQIVNDFQKGDIAEGYSVSREKKESFPLTVTSAQKNPTAFYLCASVPDPNTGELFFGEGSRLTVL.

This chain links TRBV4-3 with TRBJ2-7; D unclear. CDR1 LGHNA and CDR2 YSLEER come from the germline V gene. Between the trimmed V and J ends, which lost 1 base and 4 bases, there was a span of 8 bases. The CDR3 has 13 amino acids. CDR3 coding DNA: TGCGCCAGCAGCCAAGCCTTTGGATACGAGCAGTACTTC. This gives the protein CASSQAFGYEQYF.

This clonotype came up a few times. The rearrangement uses TRBV14 and TRBJ2-3, with a possible D match to TRBD2 (5 bases). This CDR3 region has 14 residues. Germline CDR1 SGHDN, CDR2 FVKESK. V gave up 0 bases and J gave up 1 base, with 5 bases separating them. The CDR3 spells CASSQDSGTDTQYF. The CDR3 nucleotides are TGTGCCAGCAGCCAAGATAGCGGCACAGATACGCAGTATTTT.